Sequencing of this TCR beta chain was carried out in a study of OX40 agonist ivuxolimab in advanced cancers. Overall study context: At 0.01 to 10 mg/kg, ivuxolimab was administered intravenously to patients every 2 weeks. Patients receiving dose escalation had hepatocellular carcinoma, melanoma, renal cell or head and neck cancer.

The timepoints at which blood was sampled were baseline, cycle 4 day 1, and cycle 7 day 1. Note on this clone: Its antigen is not known.

The junction had 2 bases not matched to a gene; V was cut back by 4 bases and J by 4 bases. The CDR3 loop spans 14 amino acids. Per the germline V gene, CDR1 is MRHNA and CDR2 is SNTAGT. The protocol was immunoSEQ multiplex PCR, while the TCRdb copy is restricted to in-frame clones and leaves out a portion. The table records some 70,000 clones, roughly 80% of them present only once. Overall study findings and caveats: CD8+ T cells averaged more expanded clones than CD4+.

The chain employs TRBV6-4 and TRBJ1-1; 11 bases match TRBD1. The clonotype was recovered from an adult with an advanced solid tumor such as melanoma, head and neck, liver or kidney cancer. This specimen was CD4+ or CD8+ T cells sorted from blood, taken in a trial of the OX40 agonist ivuxolimab. DNA for the CDR3: TGTGCCAGCAGTGCCGGGACAGGGGGCACTGAAGCTTTCTTT. Protein sequence: CASSAGTGGTEAFF.